Described below is a single TCR beta chain sequence and its context. As yet, its antigen is unknown. Repertoires were generated with immunoSEQ multiplex PCR, while TCRdb's copy carries only in-frame clones and drops some. The repertoire holds around 63,000 clones, about 90% seen once, with 11% in the top ten. This sample stems from a study of lymphopenia after photon versus proton radiotherapy. General observations from the study: Only patients who died were analyzed for survival; proton advantage is unproven. Proton therapy kept repertoires fairly stable, unlike photons, which gained effector/memory cells. After lymphocyte nadir, photon-treated repertoires showed oligoclonal expansion, especially CD8+ Temra.

Looked up from germline, CDR1 is SGHNT and CDR2 is YENEEA. The CDR3 covers 18 residues. The V and J ends lost 4 bases and 0 bases respectively, with 19 bases between them. The sequencing used peripheral blood, collected from a patient treated with proton-based radiotherapy. The rearrangement joins TRBV11-3 to TRBJ2-1, with D hard to call. The receptor was derived from a man at least 80 years old with esophageal cancer. CDR3 nucleotides: TGTGCCAGCAGCTACAGCGTATGGGGTGTAGCCTCCTACAATGAGCAGTTCTTC. Translating gives CASSYSVWGVASYNEQFF.